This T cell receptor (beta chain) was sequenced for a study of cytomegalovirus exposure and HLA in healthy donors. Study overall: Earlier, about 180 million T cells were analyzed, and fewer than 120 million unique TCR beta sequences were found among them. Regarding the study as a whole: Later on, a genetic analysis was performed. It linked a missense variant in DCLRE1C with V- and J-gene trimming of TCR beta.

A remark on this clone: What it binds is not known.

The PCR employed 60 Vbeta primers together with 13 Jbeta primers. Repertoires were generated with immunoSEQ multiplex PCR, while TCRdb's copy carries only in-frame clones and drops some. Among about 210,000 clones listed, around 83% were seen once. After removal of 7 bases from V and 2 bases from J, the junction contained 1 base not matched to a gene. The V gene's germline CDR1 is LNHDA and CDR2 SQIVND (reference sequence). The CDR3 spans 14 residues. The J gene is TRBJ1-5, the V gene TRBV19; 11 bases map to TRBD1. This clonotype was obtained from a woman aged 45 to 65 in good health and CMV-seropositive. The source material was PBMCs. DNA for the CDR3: TGTGCCAGTATGGGACAGGGGGGCAATCAGCCCCAGCATTTT. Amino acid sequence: CASMGQGGNQPQHF.